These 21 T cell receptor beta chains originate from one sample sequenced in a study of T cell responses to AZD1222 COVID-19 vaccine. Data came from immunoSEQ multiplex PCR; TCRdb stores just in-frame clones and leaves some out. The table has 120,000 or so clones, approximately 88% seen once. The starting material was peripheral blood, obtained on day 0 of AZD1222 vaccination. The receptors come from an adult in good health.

Here the CDR3 DNA reads TGTGCCAGCAGCACCCGGGGTATCGGCAATCAGCCCCAGCATTTT. Protein sequence: CASSTRGIGNQPQHF. The rearrangement joins TRBV6-5 to TRBJ1-5; D ambiguous. Trimming shortened V by 6 bases and J by 2 bases, and 14 bases separated the two germline ends. The length of the CDR3 is 15 residues. The germline CDR1 and CDR2 sequences are MNHEY and SVGAGI.

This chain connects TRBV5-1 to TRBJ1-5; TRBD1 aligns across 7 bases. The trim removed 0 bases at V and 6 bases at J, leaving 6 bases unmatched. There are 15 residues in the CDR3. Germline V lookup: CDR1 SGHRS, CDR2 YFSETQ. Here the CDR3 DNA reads TGCGCCAGCAGCTTGGACCCAGGGGGTGTTCAGCCCCAGCATTTT. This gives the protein CASSLDPGGVQPQHF.

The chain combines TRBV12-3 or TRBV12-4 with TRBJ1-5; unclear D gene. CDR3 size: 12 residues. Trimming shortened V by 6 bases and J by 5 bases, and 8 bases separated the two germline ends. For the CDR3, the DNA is TGTGCCAGCAGCCTAACCTATCAGCCCCAGCATTTT. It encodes CASSLTYQPQHF.

CDR3 nucleotide sequence: TGTGCCAGCAGCTATCACCCCCGGGACAGGTTCACCGGGGAGCTGTTTTTT. It translates to CASSYHPRDRFTGELFF. This chain links TRBV7-9 with TRBJ2-2; 8 positions match TRBD1. Trimming cost V 4 bases and J 4 bases; bases outside gene matches: 11. The CDR3 is made up of 17 amino acids. CDR1 is SEHNR, CDR2 FQNEAQ, per germline (reference sequence).

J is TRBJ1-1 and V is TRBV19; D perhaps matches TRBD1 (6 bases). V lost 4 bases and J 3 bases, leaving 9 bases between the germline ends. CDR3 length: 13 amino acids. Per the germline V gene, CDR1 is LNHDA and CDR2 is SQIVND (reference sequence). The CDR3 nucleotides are TGTGCCAGTAGTAGGACAGTATACACTGAAGCTTTCTTT. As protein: CASSRTVYTEAFF.

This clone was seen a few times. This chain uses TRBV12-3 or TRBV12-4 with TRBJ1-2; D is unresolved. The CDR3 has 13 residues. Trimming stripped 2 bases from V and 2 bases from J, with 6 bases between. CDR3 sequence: CASSLFANYGYTF. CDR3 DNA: TGTGCCAGCAGTTTATTCGCCAACTATGGCTACACCTTC.

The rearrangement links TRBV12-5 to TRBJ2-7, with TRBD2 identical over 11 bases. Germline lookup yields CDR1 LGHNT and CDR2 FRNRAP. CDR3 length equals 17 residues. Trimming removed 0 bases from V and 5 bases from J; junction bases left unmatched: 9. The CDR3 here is CASGLVRSLAGGDEQYF. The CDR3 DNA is TGTGCTAGTGGTTTGGTTCGTTCTCTAGCGGGAGGAGACGAGCAGTACTTC.

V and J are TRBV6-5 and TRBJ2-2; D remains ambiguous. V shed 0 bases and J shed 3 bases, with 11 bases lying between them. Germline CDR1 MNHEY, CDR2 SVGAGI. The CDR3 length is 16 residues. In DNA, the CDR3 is TGTGCCAGCAGTTACTCTGCCACCCACGACACCGGGGAGCTGTTTTTT. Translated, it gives CASSYSATHDTGELFF.

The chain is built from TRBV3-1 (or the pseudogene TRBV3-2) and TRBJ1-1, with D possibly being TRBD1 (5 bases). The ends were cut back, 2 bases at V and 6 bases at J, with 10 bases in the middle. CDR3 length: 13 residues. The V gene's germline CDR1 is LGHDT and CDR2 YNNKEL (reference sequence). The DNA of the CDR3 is TGTGCCAGCAGCCAACAGGGTTTCGCTGAAGCTTTCTTT. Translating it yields CASSQQGFAEAFF.

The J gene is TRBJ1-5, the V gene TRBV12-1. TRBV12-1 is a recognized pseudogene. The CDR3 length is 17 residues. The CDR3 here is CASSPTGSKDPPEPQHF. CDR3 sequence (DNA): TGTGCCAGCAGCCCAACCGGGAGCAAAGACCCCCCGGAGCCCCAGCATTTT.

CDR3 bases: TGTGCCAGCGGGACAGGGAGGCAGAGTGAAGCTTTCTTT. Its protein product is CASGTGRQSEAFF. The chain uses TRBV9 and TRBJ1-1; TRBD1 aligns across 9 bases. The CDR3 totals 13 residues. The germline CDR1 and CDR2 sequences are SGDLS and YYNGEE. The ends lost 7 bases at V and 7 bases at J; junction bases unmatched: 8.

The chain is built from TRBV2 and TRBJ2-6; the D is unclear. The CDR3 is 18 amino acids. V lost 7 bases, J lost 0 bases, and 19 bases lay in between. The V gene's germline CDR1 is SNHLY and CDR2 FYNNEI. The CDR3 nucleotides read TGTGCCAGCACCCAGTTTACCTTCAGAGGCTCTGGGGCCAACGTCCTGACTTTC. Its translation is CASTQFTFRGSGANVLTF.

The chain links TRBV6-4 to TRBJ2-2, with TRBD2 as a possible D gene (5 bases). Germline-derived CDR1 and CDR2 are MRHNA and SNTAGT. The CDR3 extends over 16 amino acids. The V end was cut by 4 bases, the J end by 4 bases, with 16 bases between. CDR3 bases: TGTGCCAGCAGTGTGGACTTTTCGGTGGGCACCGGGGAGCTGTTTTTT. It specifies CASSVDFSVGTGELFF.

The CDR3 DNA follows: TGTGCCATCAGGGACCCCCGAGGAGATACGCAGTATTTT. The encoded protein is CAIRDPRGDTQYF. The chain carries TRBV10-3 and TRBJ2-3, with D unclear. CDR3 length: 13 residues. V was trimmed by 6 bases and J by 5 bases, leaving 12 bases between them. Germline CDR1 ENHRY, CDR2 SYGVKD.

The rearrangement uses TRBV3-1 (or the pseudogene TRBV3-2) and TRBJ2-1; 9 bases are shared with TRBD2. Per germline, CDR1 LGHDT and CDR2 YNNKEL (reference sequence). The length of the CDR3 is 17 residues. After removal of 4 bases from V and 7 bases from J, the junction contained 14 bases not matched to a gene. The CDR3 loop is CASSPWSSGGPGNEQFF. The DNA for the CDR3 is TGTGCCAGCAGCCCCTGGTCGAGCGGGGGGCCGGGAAATGAGCAGTTCTTC.

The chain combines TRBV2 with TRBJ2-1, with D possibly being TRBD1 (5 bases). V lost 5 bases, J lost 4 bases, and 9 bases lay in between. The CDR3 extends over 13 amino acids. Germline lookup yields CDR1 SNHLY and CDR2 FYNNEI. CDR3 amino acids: CASSYDSYNEQFF. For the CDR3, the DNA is TGTGCCAGCAGTTACGACAGTTACAATGAGCAGTTCTTC.

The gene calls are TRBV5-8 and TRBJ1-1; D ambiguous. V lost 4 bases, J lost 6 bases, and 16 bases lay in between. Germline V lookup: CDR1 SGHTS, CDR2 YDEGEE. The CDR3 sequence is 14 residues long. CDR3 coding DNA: TGTGCCAGCAGCGCCGGGCCTCCCTTGGCTGAAGCTTTCTTT. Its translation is CASSAGPPLAEAFF.

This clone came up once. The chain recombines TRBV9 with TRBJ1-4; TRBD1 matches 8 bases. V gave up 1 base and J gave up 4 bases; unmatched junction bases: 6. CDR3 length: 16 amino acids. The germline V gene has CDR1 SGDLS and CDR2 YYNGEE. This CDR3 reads CASSVTGQGGNEKLFF. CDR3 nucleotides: TGTGCCAGCAGCGTAACAGGACAGGGAGGTAATGAAAAACTGTTTTTT.

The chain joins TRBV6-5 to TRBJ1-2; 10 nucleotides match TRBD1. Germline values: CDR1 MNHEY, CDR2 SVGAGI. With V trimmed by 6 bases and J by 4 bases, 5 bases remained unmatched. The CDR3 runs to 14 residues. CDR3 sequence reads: CASSTTGGLYGYTF. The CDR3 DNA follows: TGTGCCAGCAGCACGACAGGGGGCCTCTATGGCTACACCTTC.

DNA for the CDR3: TGTGCCAGCAAAGTCACAGGGCCGAACACTGAAGCTTTCTTT. Its protein is CASKVTGPNTEAFF. V usage is TRBV6-5 and J usage is TRBJ1-1; D might be TRBD1 (6 bases). The V end lost 7 bases, the J end lost 1 base, and 13 bases lay between the germline ends. The CDR3 runs 14 residues. CDR1 and CDR2 (germline): MNHEY, SVGAGI.

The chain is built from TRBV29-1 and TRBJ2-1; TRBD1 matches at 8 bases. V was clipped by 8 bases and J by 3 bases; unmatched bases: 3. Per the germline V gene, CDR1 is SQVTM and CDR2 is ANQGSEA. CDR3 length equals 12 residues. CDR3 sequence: CSSTGDYNEQFF. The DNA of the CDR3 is TGCAGCTCGACAGGGGACTACAATGAGCAGTTCTTC.